The 24 T cell receptor beta chains below come from one sample, sequenced in a study of regulatory T cells in long-lasting Graves disease. The time point here: newly diagnosed GD, antithyroid drugs for less than 3 months. From RNA extracted from PBMCs, the TCR library was made. In building TCR beta libraries, iRepertoire HTBI primers were used together with Arm-PCR of CDR3 regions. TCRdb re-called the multiplex PCR reads with MiXCR, one entry per CDR3 protein. The table has 400,000 to 650,000 distinct CDR3 sequences, around 15% seen once. The same specimen was also included in a second study, on T cells in Graves' hyperthyroidism and ophthalmopathy.

This specimen consisted of peripheral blood mononuclear cells (PBMCs), obtained at new diagnosis, from a patient treated with antithyroid drugs. These receptors came from a woman aged 35 to 59 with Graves disease.

Only a few counts were recorded for this clonotype. Possible read error: a much larger clone is one base away. This chain joins TRBV3-1 and TRBJ2-1; no clear D. V lost 2 bases and J lost 0, with 5 bases in between. Germline V gene lookup returns CDR1 LGHDT and CDR2 YNNKEL (reference sequence). CDR3 size: 14 residues. CDR3 amino acids: CASSQWGSYNEQFF. The CDR3 region has the DNA TGTGCCAGCAGCCAATGGGGCTCCTACAATGAGCAGTTCTTC.

The chain links TRBV5-1 to TRBJ1-3; no definite D call. The V gene lost 3 bases and the J gene lost 4 bases, with 17 bases spanning the gap. CDR3 length: 16 residues. Germline-derived CDR1 and CDR2 are SGHRS and YFSETQ. The CDR3 region has the DNA TGCGCCAGCAGCTCCCGGGCCCCAGGTTCCGGAAACACCATATATTTT. Protein sequence: CASSSRAPGSGNTIYF.

This clonotype was counted only a few times. The V gene is TRBV24-1, the J gene TRBJ1-2, with TRBD1 as a possible D gene (6 bases). The CDR3 loop spans 13 amino acids. Trimming pared 4 bases from V and 5 bases from J, leaving 10 bases between. Per germline, CDR1 KGHDR and CDR2 SFDVKD. The CDR3 region is CATSENREYGYTF. CDR3 nucleotides: TGTGCCACCAGTGAAAACAGGGAATATGGCTACACCTTC.

J is TRBJ1-2 and V is TRBV10-1; D is uncertain. Trimming pared 0 bases from V and 0 bases from J, leaving 2 bases between. In germline, CDR1 is WNHNN, CDR2 SYGVQD (reference sequence). The CDR3 is made up of 13 amino acids. In nucleotides, the CDR3 is TGCGCCAGCAGTGAGTCGACTAACTATGGCTACACCTTC. This gives the protein CASSESTNYGYTF.

As for this clonotype: This sequence may be a read error, since a much larger clone differs from it by one base. The chain couples TRBV2 to TRBJ2-7; D might be TRBD1 or TRBD2, each matching 5 bases. The CDR3 has 15 amino acids. From germline, CDR1 is SNHLY and CDR2 FYNNEI. CDR3 sequence: CASSEDGATNYEQHF. The CDR3, as DNA: TGTGCCAGCAGTGAAGACGGGGCCACAAACTACGAGCAGCACTTC.

This clonotype showed up many times. DNA for the CDR3: TGCGCCAGCCGGATGGGGGAAGGGGGGTTCAATGAGCAGTTCTTC. This gives the protein CASRMGEGGFNEQFF. The chain couples TRBV5-1 to TRBJ2-1, with D perhaps matching TRBD1 or TRBD2 (6 bases each). The CDR3 sequence is 15 residues long. The germline CDR1 and CDR2 sequences are SGHRS and YFSETQ. Between the trimmed V and J ends, which lost 7 bases and 6 bases, there was a span of 20 bases.

The chain is built from TRBV9 and TRBJ2-2; 7 bases are shared with TRBD2. This CDR3 contains 16 residues. V lost 0 bases to trimming and J lost 4 bases; unmatched junction nucleotides: 6. In germline, CDR1 is SGDLS, CDR2 YYNGEE. The CDR3 coding sequence is TGTGCCAGCAGCGTAGGCCAAGCGGGGAGCACCGGGGAGCTGTTTTTT. Encoded protein: CASSVGQAGSTGELFF. Supplemented by reference TRBV9 and TRBJ2-2, the full variable domain reads DSGVTQTPKHLITATGQRVTLRCSPRSGDLSVYWYQQSLDQGLQFLIQYYNGEERAKGNILERFSAQQFPDLHSELNLSSLELGDSALYFCASSVGQAGSTGELFFGEGSRLTVL.

This clonotype showed up many times. The chain uses TRBV7-9 and TRBJ2-1; a possible D gene is TRBD1 (5 bases). The CDR3 length is 15 residues. The V gene's germline CDR1 is SEHNR and CDR2 FQNEAQ (reference sequence). The V gene lost 3 bases and the J gene lost 2 bases, with 11 bases spanning the gap. Written as DNA, the CDR3 is TGTGCCAGCAGCTTCCGACAGACGCCCTACAATGAGCAGTTCTTC. Its protein is CASSFRQTPYNEQFF.

Notes on this clonotype: At one boundary the junction diverges from the germline segment, which might be a read error. This chain connects TRBV3-1 to TRBJ2-2, with TRBD2 matching 7 bases. This CDR3 has 17 residues. In germline, CDR1 is LGHDT, CDR2 YNNKEL (reference sequence). CDR3 sequence reads: CASSPTRGVPSTGELSF. The CDR3 DNA reads as TGTGCCAGCAGCCCCACCCGGGGGGTACCTTCCACCGGGGAGCTGTCTTTT.

This clonotype was picked up many times. The chain combines TRBV2 with TRBJ1-4; D gene uncertain. Trimming removed 6 bases from V and 8 bases from J, with 19 bases in between. Germline CDR1 is SNHLY and CDR2 is FYNNEI. The CDR3 contains 15 residues. The CDR3 region is CASSLDRGRGEKLFF. For the CDR3, the DNA is TGTGCCAGCAGCCTTGACCGAGGGCGAGGAGAAAAACTGTTTTTT.

This clonotype was seen repeatedly, ten times or more. The chain has TRBV20-1 and TRBJ1-1; 7 bases line up with TRBD1. Trimming took 3 bases from V and 1 from J; bases not matched to a gene: 11. Germline V gene data show CDR1 as DFQATT and CDR2 as SNEGSKA (reference sequence). The CDR3 length is 16 residues. The CDR3 loop reads CSAREGGGVGNTEAFF. CDR3 in DNA: TGCAGTGCTAGGGAGGGAGGGGGCGTCGGGAACACTGAAGCTTTCTTT.

The chain links TRBV30 to TRBJ1-1; D is ambiguous. The ends were cut back, 1 base at V and 4 bases at J, with 16 bases in the middle. CDR1 and CDR2 from the germline V gene are GTSNPN and SVGIG (reference sequence). The CDR3 extends over 15 amino acids. CDR3 DNA: TGTGCCTGGAGTGAAGCCCCTCTGGGAGGCACTGAAGCTTTCTTT. Its translation: CAWSEAPLGGTEAFF.

This chain uses TRBV2 with TRBJ2-3, with 8 bases lining up with TRBD1. Germline CDR1 is SNHLY and CDR2 is FYNNEI. The CDR3 has 17 residues. V dropped 7 bases and J dropped 2; count of bases not matched to a gene: 14. In DNA form, the CDR3 reads TGTGCCAGCACCAGAAGTCTCGGGACAGGAGCCACAGATACGCAGTATTTT. Its protein product is CASTRSLGTGATDTQYF.

This clonotype was seen many times. This chain uses TRBV30 with TRBJ1-1; possibly TRBD1 for D (5 bases). V lost 4 bases and J lost 1, with 16 bases in between. This CDR3 comprises 15 residues. From germline, CDR1 is GTSNPN and CDR2 SVGIG (reference sequence). CDR3 in amino acids: CAWNGAGGRNTEAFF. The CDR3 DNA sequence: TGTGCCTGGAATGGGGCGGGAGGACGGAACACTGAAGCTTTCTTT.

This clonotype was counted at least ten times. V gene TRBV30 combines with J gene TRBJ1-5, with D tentatively TRBD1 (5 bases). This CDR3 spans 11 amino acids. V was trimmed by 1 base and J by 9 bases, leaving 7 bases between them. Germline CDR1 GTSNPN, CDR2 SVGIG (reference sequence). Written as DNA, the CDR3 is TGTGCCTGGAGTGCGAGGGGGCCCCAGCATTTT. Translation: CAWSARGPQHF.

In the case of this clonotype: A far larger clone is just one base off, so this is likely a read error. The chain joins TRBV11-1 to TRBJ2-3; TRBD1 might be the D (6 bases). Germline V gives CDR1 SGHAT, CDR2 FQDESV (reference sequence). Trimming left V 5 bases short and J 0 bases short, with 12 bases between. CDR3 length equals 15 residues. This chain's CDR3 is CASSPGVGSTDTQYF. CDR3 DNA: TGTGCCAGCAGCCCAGGGGTGGGGAGCACAGATACGCAGTATTTT.

The CDR3 DNA follows: TGTGCCAGCAGCTCTTGGACACCCCAAGAGACCCAGTACTTC. Translated: CASSSWTPQETQYF. V gene TRBV7-9 combines with J gene TRBJ2-5; D is perhaps TRBD1 (5 bases). In germline, CDR1 is SEHNR, CDR2 FQNEAQ (reference sequence). Trimming pared 4 bases from V and 1 base from J, leaving 10 bases between. The CDR3 has 14 residues.

This clonotype turned up a few times. The V and J genes are TRBV19 and TRBJ2-1; D remains unclear. V gave up 3 bases and J gave up 4 bases, with 25 bases separating them. CDR1 and CDR2 from the germline V gene are LNHDA and SQIVND (reference sequence). The CDR3 is made up of 19 amino acids. The CDR3 DNA reads as TGTGCCAGTAGTATCCGACAAAGGTCAAGCAGGCGGTCATACAATGAGCAGTTCTTC. Translation: CASSIRQRSSRRSYNEQFF.

This clonotype was counted at least ten times. The rearrangement joins TRBV27 to TRBJ2-5; TRBD1 matches 8 bases. V dropped 4 bases and J dropped 2; count of bases not matched to a gene: 9. This CDR3 comprises 16 residues. Germline CDR1 reads MNHEY; CDR2 reads SMNVEV (reference sequence). The CDR3, as DNA: TGTGCCAGCAGTTACGGCAGGGGGCGAAATCAAGAGACCCAGTACTTC. Residues: CASSYGRGRNQETQYF.

This clonotype was counted at least ten times. This rearrangement joins TRBV2 to TRBJ2-5; D may match TRBD1 or TRBD2 (5 bases each). The CDR3 covers 12 residues. The V gene's germline CDR1 is SNHLY and CDR2 FYNNEI. The V end was cut by 7 bases, the J end by 5 bases, with 11 bases between. Here the CDR3 reads CASNPWGETQYF. The CDR3 DNA is TGTGCCAGCAACCCGTGGGGGGAGACCCAGTACTTC.

The chain carries TRBV28 and TRBJ1-1, with D possibly being TRBD1 (6 bases). CDR1 MDHEN and CDR2 SYDVKM come from the germline V gene. This CDR3 spans 17 amino acids. V dropped 5 bases and J dropped 3 bases, with 22 bases sitting between them. The CDR3 coding sequence is TGTGCCAGCAGTACCCCACAGGGAGGCAGGAGGGACACTGAAGCTTTCTTT. The encoded protein is CASSTPQGGRRDTEAFF. The variable domain in full, with the rest retrieved from reference TRBV28 and TRBJ1-1, is DVKVTQSSRYLVKRTGEKVFLECVQDMDHENMFWYRQDPGLGLRLIYFSYDVKMKEKGDIPEGYSVSREKKERFSLILESASTNQTSMYLCASSTPQGGRRDTEAFFGQGTRLTVV.

This clonotype was counted at least ten times. The V call is TRBV20-1, the J call TRBJ2-5, with a weak D call TRBD2 (7 bases). The CDR3 is made up of 14 amino acids. Germline V lookup: CDR1 DFQATT, CDR2 SNEGSKA (reference sequence). V was cut by 0 bases and J by 4 bases, with 12 bases left in between. This CDR3 reads CSAREGGGGETQYF. As DNA, the CDR3 is TGCAGTGCTAGAGAGGGGGGCGGGGGAGAGACCCAGTACTTC.

This clonotype was seen ten or more times. This chain's CDR3 is CASTTGQGGGEKLFF. The CDR3, as DNA: TGTGCCAGCACAACCGGACAGGGGGGAGGTGAAAAACTGTTTTTT. The chain uses TRBV28 and TRBJ1-4; 10 bases line up with TRBD1. This CDR3 contains 15 residues. With 7 bases clipped from V and 7 bases from J, the junction kept 9 bases outside the gene matches. Germline assignment: CDR1 MDHEN and CDR2 SYDVKM. The entire variable domain, with the rest obtained from reference TRBV28 and TRBJ1-4, is as follows: DVKVTQSSRYLVKRTGEKVFLECVQDMDHENMFWYRQDPGLGLRLIYFSYDVKMKEKGDIPEGYSVSREKKERFSLILESASTNQTSMYLCASTTGQGGGEKLFFGSGTQLSVL.

The sample holds one count of this clonotype. This could be a read error, since a much larger clone is one nucleotide away. The chain has TRBV6-4 and TRBJ1-3; D is uncertain. The CDR3 contains 16 residues. Germline V gene sequence: CDR1 MRHNA, CDR2 SNTAGT. V was cut by 5 bases and J by 0 bases, with 14 bases left in between. The CDR3 sequence is CASSLLGRSSGNTIYF. DNA for the CDR3: TGTGCCAGCAGTCTCTTGGGCAGGAGCTCTGGAAACACCATATATTTT.